Listed here is a single TCR beta chain. Its antigen is currently not known. No base quality information exists; no much larger clone differs at one position. This entry is derived from a study of blood T cell repertoires in COVID-19 (dated by TCRdb to about 2020). Regarding the complete study: Collaborator samples came from the United States, Italy and Spain and covered acute and convalescent phases of COVID-19. The samples were drawn from two sources: the first 160 participants of the ongoing ImmuneRACE study, and 1,000 to 1,500 subjects contributed by 6 global collaborators. Deeply sampled blood TCRbeta repertoires from subjects exposed to, actively infected with, or recovered from COVID-19 were included in the dataset. The prospective study material was composed of cDNA or gDNA derived from T cells, B-cell-depleted T cells, or PBMCs. The repertoires were released in a freely available public database meant as a resource for research on the immune response to SARS-CoV-2. Nearly every sample came with metadata listing a de-identified subject ID, COVID-19 status, age in years and sex. Where available, HLA class I and class II types were obtained from metadata supplied by the sample provider rather than from assay-based typing.

The collaborating institutions used their own protocols to collect whole blood in K2EDTA tubes. Collaborator samples were shipped for TCRbeta analysis as frozen whole blood, isolated PBMCs, or DNA extracted from either sample type. The immunoSEQ Assay, a bias-controlled multiplex PCR, was used to amplify TCRbeta CDR3 regions from genomic DNA. On the study's bioinformatics: The number of nucleated cells in each sample was estimated from the amplification of reference gene primers within the assay. To quantify the absolute abundance of each unique TCRbeta CDR3 rearrangement, sequence reads were collapsed and filtered. Productive Simpson clonality was computed per sample as the square root of Simpson's diversity index over productive rearrangements. TCRdb's version of the immuneACCESS table is confined to in-frame rearrangements and falls short of the full clone set. An unresolved V gene accounts for under half of the shortfall where checked; the remainder is of unknown origin. That table supplies the V and J calls and clone size; D and trimming were determined from the DNA. The sample profile shows approximately 70,000 clones; 79% of them were found once. Approximately 5% of the sample belongs to the ten largest clones.

Broader findings and caveats from the paper: How much clinical and demographic metadata was included differed by source and by participant, and the metadata was provided uncurated.

Sequenced input: peripheral blood. The clonotype was recovered from a woman older than 75 with active or convalescent COVID-19.

The nucleotide sequence is TGTGCCACCAGTGACCCCGGGCAGCCCCAGCATTTT. Its translation reads: CATSDPGQPQHF. The chain is assembled from TRBV24-1 and TRBJ1-5; the D gene remains uncertain. CDR3 length: 12 amino acids, cysteine to phenylalanine. CDR3 DNA is the only sequence kept; it has 36 bases, read in frame from the first base. V and J are truncated by 4 bases and 7 bases respectively, leaving an intervening sequence of 7 bases. According to the germline V gene, CDR1 reads KGHDR and CDR2 reads SFDVKD.